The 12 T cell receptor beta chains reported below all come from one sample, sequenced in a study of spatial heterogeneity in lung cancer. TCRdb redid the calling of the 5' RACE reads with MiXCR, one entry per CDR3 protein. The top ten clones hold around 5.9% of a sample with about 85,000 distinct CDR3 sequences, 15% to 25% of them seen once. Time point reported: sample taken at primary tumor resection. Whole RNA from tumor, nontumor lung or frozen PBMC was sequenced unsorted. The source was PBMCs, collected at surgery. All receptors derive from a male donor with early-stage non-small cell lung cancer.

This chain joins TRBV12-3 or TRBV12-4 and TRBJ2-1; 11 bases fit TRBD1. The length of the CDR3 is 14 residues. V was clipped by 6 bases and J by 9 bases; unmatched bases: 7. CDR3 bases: TGTGCCAGCAGGCCTGGACAGGGGGCAAGTGAGCAGTTCTTC. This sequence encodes CASRPGQGASEQFF.

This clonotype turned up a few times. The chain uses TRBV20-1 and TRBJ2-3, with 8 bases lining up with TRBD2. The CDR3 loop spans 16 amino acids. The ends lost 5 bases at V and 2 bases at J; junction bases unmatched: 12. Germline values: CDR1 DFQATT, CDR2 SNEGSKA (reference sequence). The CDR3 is CSAAPGGVRDTDTQYF. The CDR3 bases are TGCAGTGCTGCACCCGGGGGGGTTCGGGACACAGATACGCAGTATTTT.

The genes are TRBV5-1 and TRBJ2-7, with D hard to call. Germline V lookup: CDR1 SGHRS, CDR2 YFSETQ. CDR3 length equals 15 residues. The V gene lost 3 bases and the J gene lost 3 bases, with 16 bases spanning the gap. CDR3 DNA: TGCGCCAGCAGCTCCCCAGATCGAGGAATCTACGAGCAGTACTTC. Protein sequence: CASSSPDRGIYEQYF.

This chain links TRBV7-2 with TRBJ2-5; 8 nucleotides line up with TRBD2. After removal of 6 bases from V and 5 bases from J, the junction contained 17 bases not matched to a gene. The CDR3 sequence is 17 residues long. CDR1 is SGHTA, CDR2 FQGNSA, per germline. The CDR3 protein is CASRLAGGVTPGETQYF. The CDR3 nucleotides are TGTGCCAGCAGATTGGCCGGGGGGGTCACCCCCGGGGAGACCCAGTACTTC.

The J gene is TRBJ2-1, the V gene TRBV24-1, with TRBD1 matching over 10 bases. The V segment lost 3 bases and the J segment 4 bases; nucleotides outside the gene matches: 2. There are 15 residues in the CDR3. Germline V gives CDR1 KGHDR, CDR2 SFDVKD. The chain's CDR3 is CATSDPGQGYNEQFF. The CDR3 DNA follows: TGTGCCACCAGTGATCCGGGACAGGGGTACAATGAGCAGTTCTTC.

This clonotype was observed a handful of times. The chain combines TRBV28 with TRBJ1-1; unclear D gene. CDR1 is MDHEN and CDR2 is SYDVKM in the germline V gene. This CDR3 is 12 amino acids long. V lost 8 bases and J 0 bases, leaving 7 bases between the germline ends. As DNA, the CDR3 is TGTGCCAGCGGTTCCCTGAACACTGAAGCTTTCTTT. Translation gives CASGSLNTEAFF. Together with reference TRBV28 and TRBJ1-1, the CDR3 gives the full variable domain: DVKVTQSSRYLVKRTGEKVFLECVQDMDHENMFWYRQDPGLGLRLIYFSYDVKMKEKGDIPEGYSVSREKKERFSLILESASTNQTSMYLCASGSLNTEAFFGQGTRLTVV.

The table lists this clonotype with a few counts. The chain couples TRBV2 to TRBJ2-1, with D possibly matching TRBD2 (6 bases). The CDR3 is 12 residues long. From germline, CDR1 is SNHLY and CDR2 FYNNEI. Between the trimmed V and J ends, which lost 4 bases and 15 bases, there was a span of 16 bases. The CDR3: CASSAMGLEGFF. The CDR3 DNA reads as TGTGCCAGCAGTGCGATGGGACTGGAGGGGTTCTTC.

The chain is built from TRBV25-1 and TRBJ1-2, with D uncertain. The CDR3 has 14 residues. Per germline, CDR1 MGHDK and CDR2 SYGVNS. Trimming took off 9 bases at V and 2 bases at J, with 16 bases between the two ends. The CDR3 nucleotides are TGTGCCAGTCTCCCCCCTAACAGAAACTATGGCTACACCTTC. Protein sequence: CASLPPNRNYGYTF.

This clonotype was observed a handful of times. CDR3: CASSLAGTAPSTDTQYF. CDR3 nucleotide sequence: TGTGCCAGCAGCTTGGCAGGGACGGCACCTAGCACAGATACGCAGTATTTT. J is TRBJ2-3 and V is TRBV5-8; tentatively, D is TRBD1 or TRBD2 (5 bases each). CDR1 and CDR2 (germline): SGHTS, YDEGEE. The CDR3 spans 17 residues. The V end lost 0 bases, the J end lost 0 bases, and 14 bases lay between the germline ends.

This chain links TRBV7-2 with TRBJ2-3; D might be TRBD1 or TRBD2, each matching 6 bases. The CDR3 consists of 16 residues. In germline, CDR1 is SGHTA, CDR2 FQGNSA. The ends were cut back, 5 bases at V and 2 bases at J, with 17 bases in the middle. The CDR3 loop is CASSPLPGAYTDTQYF. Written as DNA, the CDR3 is TGTGCCAGCAGCCCCCTCCCGGGGGCTTACACAGATACGCAGTATTTT. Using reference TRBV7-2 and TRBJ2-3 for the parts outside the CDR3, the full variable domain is GAGVSQSPSNKVTEKGKDVELRCDPISGHTALYWYRQSLGQGLEFLIYFQGNSAPDKSGLPSDRFSAERTGGSVSTLTIQRTQQEDSAVYLCASSPLPGAYTDTQYFGPGTRLTVL.

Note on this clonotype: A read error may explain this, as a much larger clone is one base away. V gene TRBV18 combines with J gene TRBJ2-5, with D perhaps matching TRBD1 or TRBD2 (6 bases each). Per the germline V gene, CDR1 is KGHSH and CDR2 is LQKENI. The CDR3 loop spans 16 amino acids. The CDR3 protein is CASPPGGATGRETQYF. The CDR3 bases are TGTGCCAGCCCACCAGGCGGGGCCACAGGGCGAGAGACCCAGTACTTC.

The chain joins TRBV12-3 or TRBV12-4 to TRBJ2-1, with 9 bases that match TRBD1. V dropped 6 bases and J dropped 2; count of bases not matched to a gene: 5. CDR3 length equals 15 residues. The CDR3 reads CASRRGQGTYNEQFF. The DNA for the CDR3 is TGTGCCAGCAGAAGGGGACAGGGAACCTACAATGAGCAGTTCTTC.